The 21 T cell receptor beta chains below come from one sample, sequenced in a study of blood T cell repertoires in COVID-19. Assay used: immunoSEQ multiplex PCR; TCRdb lists only in-frame clones, some missing. Here the sample spans 150,000 or so clones, approximately 90% being singletons. The specimen sequenced was PBMCs or T cells enriched from blood (not recorded which). The receptors were sampled from a woman aged 40-49 years who had been exposed to COVID-19.

The genes are TRBV10-2 and TRBJ1-4, with 9 positions matching TRBD1. The CDR3 length is 13 residues. Germline trimming cut 6 bases from V and 8 bases from J; bases unmatched to any gene: 4. CDR1 WSHSY and CDR2 SAAADI come from the germline V gene. Here the CDR3 DNA reads TGCGCCAGCAGCTCCGGGACAGGGGAAAAACTGTTTTTT. It codes for CASSSGTGEKLFF.

This chain uses TRBV13 with TRBJ2-7, with a possible D match to TRBD1 (6 bases). The ends were cut back, 3 bases at V and 2 bases at J, with 8 bases in the middle. The CDR3 runs 13 residues. The germline CDR1 and CDR2 sequences are PRHDT and FYEKMQ (reference sequence). The CDR3 is CASSLDRTYEQYF. CDR3 bases: TGTGCCAGCAGCTTGGACAGAACCTACGAGCAGTACTTC.

The chain uses TRBV5-4 and TRBJ1-2; D is unresolved. CDR1 and CDR2 from the germline V gene are SGHNT and YYREEE (reference sequence). The CDR3 is made up of 14 amino acids. V was clipped by 0 bases and J by 3 bases, with 9 bases between them. The CDR3 here is CASSLESGDYGYTF. CDR3 nucleotides: TGTGCCAGCAGCTTGGAGTCCGGAGACTATGGCTACACCTTC.

The chain uses TRBV19 and TRBJ1-1; a possible D gene is TRBD1 (5 bases). V dropped 4 bases and J dropped 8 bases, with 14 bases sitting between them. CDR3 length equals 13 residues. Germline-derived CDR1 and CDR2 are LNHDA and SQIVND (reference sequence). In DNA, the CDR3 is TGTGCCAGTAGTAGCGAGCGGGGGAGCGAAGCTTTCTTT. It specifies CASSSERGSEAFF.

The chain carries TRBV28 and TRBJ1-6, with D perhaps matching TRBD1 (6 bases). This CDR3 has 14 residues. Trimming shortened V by 4 bases and J by 10 bases, and 14 bases separated the two germline ends. In germline, CDR1 is MDHEN, CDR2 SYDVKM. The CDR3 here is CASSSTGMGSPLHF. CDR3 in DNA: TGTGCCAGCAGTTCTACAGGGATGGGGTCACCCCTCCACTTT.

The table lists this clone with a count of one. This chain connects TRBV11-2 to TRBJ2-7; 7 nucleotides line up with TRBD1. Germline V gives CDR1 SGHAT, CDR2 FQNNGV. This CDR3 has 14 amino acids. Unmatched junction bases numbered 2, after V lost 1 base and J lost 2 bases. CDR3 DNA sequence: TGTGCCAGCAGCTTAGGACAGGGCGCCTACGAGCAGTACTTC. It is translated as CASSLGQGAYEQYF.

This chain connects TRBV19 to TRBJ2-1; D perhaps matches TRBD2 (6 bases). V was cut by 6 bases and J by 4 bases, with 19 bases left in between. This CDR3 region has 16 residues. Germline V gene lookup returns CDR1 LNHDA and CDR2 SQIVND (reference sequence). The CDR3: CASSMAPRGSYNEQFF. DNA for the CDR3: TGTGCCAGTAGCATGGCCCCCCGGGGGAGTTACAATGAGCAGTTCTTC.

This chain links TRBV5-1 with TRBJ1-6; 7 nucleotides match TRBD1. This CDR3 spans 15 amino acids. The junction had 8 bases not matched to a gene; V was cut back by 2 bases and J by 9 bases. Looked up from germline, CDR1 is SGHRS and CDR2 is YFSETQ. As DNA, the CDR3 is TGCGCCAGCAGCTTCACTGACAGGGACGGTTCACCCCTCCACTTT. This encodes CASSFTDRDGSPLHF. The full variable domain, rest sourced from reference TRBV5-1 and TRBJ1-6, is KAGVTQTPRYLIKTRGQQVTLSCSPISGHRSVSWYQQTPGQGLQFLFEYFSETQRNKGNFPGRFSGRQFSNSRSEMNVSTLELGDSALYLCASSFTDRDGSPLHFGNGTRLTVT.

The V call is TRBV9, the J call TRBJ1-1; tentatively, D is TRBD1 (6 bases). CDR3 length equals 13 residues. The germline V gene has CDR1 SGDLS and CDR2 YYNGEE. Trimming left V 3 bases short and J 6 bases short, with 12 bases between. In DNA, the CDR3 is TGTGCCAGCAGCGCCGGGACATTCCCTGAAGCTTTCTTT. Amino acid sequence: CASSAGTFPEAFF.

CDR3 coding DNA: TGCGCCAGCAGTACGGGACAGCATGAAAAACTGTTTTTT. Translated: CASSTGQHEKLFF. The chain recombines TRBV10-1 with TRBJ1-4, with 7 bases matching TRBD1. CDR3 length equals 13 residues. Per germline, CDR1 WNHNN and CDR2 SYGVQD (reference sequence). V shed 5 bases and J 6 bases; nucleotides not matched to a gene: 3.

This clone was detected once. The chain combines TRBV6-5 with TRBJ1-1; tentatively, D is TRBD1 (5 bases). Germline lookup yields CDR1 MNHEY and CDR2 SVGAGI. There are 13 residues in the CDR3. V was shortened by 8 bases and J by 2 bases, with 12 bases between the two germline ends. The CDR3 nucleotides are TGTGCCAGCGGTCGGGGGACCAACACTGAAGCTTTCTTT. As protein: CASGRGTNTEAFF.

This sequence joins TRBV7-6 and TRBJ2-1, with 7 bases identical to TRBD2. The CDR3 covers 15 residues. Germline CDR1 reads SGHVS; CDR2 reads FNYEAQ. With V trimmed by 2 bases and J by 6 bases, 7 bases remained unmatched. CDR3 residues: CASSLYPGGPNEQFF. In DNA form, the CDR3 reads TGTGCCAGCAGCTTATATCCGGGAGGACCCAATGAGCAGTTCTTC.

In nucleotides, the CDR3 is TGTGCCAGCAGTTCGACAGGGACTGAAGCTTTCTTT. Protein product: CASSSTGTEAFF. This chain connects TRBV28 to TRBJ1-1; 7 bases fit TRBD1. Per germline, CDR1 MDHEN and CDR2 SYDVKM. V shed 4 bases and J 5 bases; nucleotides not matched to a gene: 1. The CDR3 totals 12 residues.

The gene calls are TRBV28 and TRBJ2-1, with D perhaps TRBD2 (5 bases). Germline V gene lookup returns CDR1 MDHEN and CDR2 SYDVKM. The CDR3 has 14 residues. Trimming left V 2 bases short and J 9 bases short, with 14 bases between. The CDR3 bases are TGTGCCAGCAGTTTAGCGGGCAGGTATGGTGAGCAGTTCTTC. This encodes CASSLAGRYGEQFF.

The chain combines TRBV24-1 with TRBJ2-1, with 7 bases lining up with TRBD2. The germline gives CDR1 KGHDR, CDR2 SFDVKD. This CDR3 is built from 13 residues. V lost 6 bases, J lost 4 bases, and 2 bases stayed unmatched. The DNA of the CDR3 is TGTGCCACCAGTAGCGGGGATTACAATGAGCAGTTCTTC. It is translated as CATSSGDYNEQFF.

This chain links TRBV5-4 with TRBJ2-2; D gene ambiguous. The CDR3 runs 13 residues. In germline, CDR1 is SGHNT, CDR2 YYREEE (reference sequence). V lost 4 bases, J lost 6 bases, and 10 bases lay in between. The CDR3 region is CASSPRAAGELFF. The DNA of the CDR3 is TGTGCCAGCAGCCCCCGCGCGGCCGGGGAGCTGTTTTTT.

This clone is a singleton in its sample. The chain uses TRBV28 and TRBJ1-2, with D perhaps matching TRBD1 (6 bases). Germline loops: CDR1 MDHEN, CDR2 SYDVKM. Trimming stripped 6 bases from V and 5 bases from J, with 10 bases between. The CDR3 covers 12 residues. This chain's CDR3 is CASRGTGYGYTF. In DNA, the CDR3 is TGTGCCAGCAGAGGAACAGGGTATGGCTACACCTTC.

The V call is TRBV19, the J call TRBJ2-3; 10 nucleotides line up with TRBD1. V shed 7 bases and J 2 bases; nucleotides not matched to a gene: 9. CDR3 size: 16 residues. Germline CDR1 and CDR2: LNHDA and SQIVND (reference sequence). The chain's CDR3 is CASNPTTGGPTDTQYF. CDR3 nucleotides: TGTGCCAGTAACCCGACGACAGGGGGCCCCACAGATACGCAGTATTTT. Filled out from reference TRBV19 and TRBJ2-3, the complete variable domain reads DGGITQSPKYLFRKEGQNVTLSCEQNLNHDAMYWYRQDPGQGLRLIYYSQIVNDFQKGDIAEGYSVSREKKESFPLTVTSAQKNPTAFYLCASNPTTGGPTDTQYFGPGTRLTVL.

V and J are TRBV11-3 and TRBJ1-1; 7 bases fit TRBD1. The V gene's germline CDR1 is SGHNT and CDR2 YENEEA. V dropped 0 bases and J dropped 12; count of bases not matched to a gene: 7. This CDR3 is 13 amino acids long. The CDR3 region is CASSLENDRESFF. The CDR3 nucleotides are TGTGCCAGCAGCTTAGAAAACGACAGGGAATCTTTCTTT.

The gene calls are TRBV14 and TRBJ1-6, with a weak D call TRBD1 (5 bases). Trimming shortened V by 4 bases and J by 11 bases, and 21 bases separated the two germline ends. This CDR3 is 16 amino acids long. CDR1 is SGHDN, CDR2 FVKESK, per germline. The CDR3 DNA reads as TGTGCCAGCAGCCGTTCCCAGGACGGGGGTAGGGCACCCCTCCACTTT. It specifies CASSRSQDGGRAPLHF.

CDR3 region: CASSQQTSGETQYF. The DNA of the CDR3 is TGCGCCAGCAGCCAACAGACTAGTGGAGAGACCCAGTACTTC. This sequence joins TRBV4-1 and TRBJ2-5, with D tentatively TRBD2 (6 bases). V was shortened by 2 bases and J by 4 bases, with 11 bases between the two germline ends. CDR1 is MGHRA and CDR2 is YSYEKL in the germline V gene. There are 14 residues in the CDR3.